This is a list of T cell receptor beta chains from one sample in a study of beta chain features in type 1 diabetes. Generated by immunoSEQ multiplex PCR, the TCRdb table keeps only in-frame clones and is missing some. This sample has approximately 160,000 clones; 10% occur once, and the top ten carry approximately 0.5%. The sequencing input was central memory CD4+ T cells from blood. These TCRs come from a man younger than 45 with type 1 diabetes. Each CDR3 is given with its conserved first and last residue. The order of the fields is J gene, clone size, V gene, D gene, CDR3 protein, CDR3 DNA. The D gene is left open where the match is weak. Size is stated for part of the rows, as once, few or many counts, or as a class when the clone is expanded.

TRBJ2-7 | few | TRBV15 | TRBD2 | CATSFGTSAQYEQYF | TGTGCCACCAGCTTCGGGACTAGCGCCCAATACGAGCAGTACTTC
TRBJ2-1 | few | TRBV7-2 | NA | CASSLYVGRDAEQFF | TGTGCCAGCAGCTTATATGTCGGGCGGGATGCTGAGCAGTTCTTC
TRBJ2-1 | NA | TRBV5-1 | TRBD2 | CASSALADSYNEQFF | TGCGCCAGCAGCGCGCTAGCGGACTCCTACAATGAGCAGTTCTTC
TRBJ2-7 | many | TRBV7-2 | NA | CASSLVPGDYHEQYF | TGTGCCAGCAGCTTAGTACCGGGAGATTATCACGAGCAGTACTTC
TRBJ2-2 | few | TRBV18 | NA | CASSPERGELFF | TGTGCCAGCTCACCGGAGCGGGGGGAGCTGTTTTTT
TRBJ2-3 | NA | TRBV5-1 | NA | CASSPGLGGDTQYF | TGCGCCAGCAGTCCGGGACTCGGAGGGGATACGCAGTATTTT
TRBJ2-3 | NA | TRBV5-1 | TRBD1 | CASSEGQRASDTQYF | TGCGCCAGCAGCGAGGGACAGAGGGCCTCAGATACGCAGTATTTT
TRBJ1-5 | NA | TRBV19 | NA | CASSKSQPGRDQPQHF | TGTGCCAGTAGCAAGAGCCAGCCCGGGAGGGATCAGCCCCAGCATTTT
TRBJ2-1 | NA | TRBV5-1 | TRBD1 | CASSSTGVNEQFF | TGCGCCAGCAGCTCGACAGGGGTCAATGAGCAGTTCTTC
TRBJ2-5 | NA | TRBV5-1 | NA | CASTRDAQETQYF | TGCGCCAGCACGAGGGATGCCCAAGAGACCCAGTACTTC
TRBJ2-1 | NA | TRBV15 | TRBD2 | CATSRDGLARYNEQFF | TGTGCCACCAGCAGAGATGGACTAGCGCGGTACAATGAGCAGTTCTTC
TRBJ2-1 | NA | TRBV7-2 | TRBD2 | CASSLTSDYYNEQFF | TGTGCCAGCAGCTTAACTAGCGACTACTACAATGAGCAGTTCTTC
TRBJ2-3 | NA | TRBV29-1 | TRBD2 | CSVIGTSGRNTDTQYF | TGCAGCGTTATCGGGACTAGCGGGAGGAACACAGATACGCAGTATTTT
TRBJ1-1 | NA | TRBV28 | TRBD1 | CASSLGQATPSAEAFF | TGTGCCAGCAGTTTAGGACAGGCCACCCCTTCGGCTGAAGCTTTCTTT
TRBJ1-1 | NA | TRBV6-4 | NA | CASSDSSGNTEAFF | TGTGCCAGCAGTGACTCCTCAGGGAACACTGAAGCTTTCTTT
TRBJ2-1 | few | TRBV7-3 | TRBD2 | CASSKQSGRGEQFF | TGTGCCAGCAGCAAACAGAGCGGGAGGGGTGAGCAGTTCTTC
TRBJ1-2 | few | TRBV5-4 | NA | CASSPGSYRYTF | TGTGCCAGCAGCCCTGGGAGCTATCGCTACACCTTC
TRBJ1-5 | NA | TRBV2 | NA | CASSDGDQPQHF | TGTGCCAGCAGTGACGGGGATCAGCCCCAGCATTTT
TRBJ1-5 | NA | TRBV7-9 | TRBD1 | CASSSTGTGDGQPQHF | TGTGCCAGCAGCTCGACCGGGACAGGGGACGGTCAGCCCCAGCATTTT
TRBJ2-1 | few | TRBV7-3 | NA | CASSLRSDEQFF | TGTGCCAGCAGCTTGAGGAGCGATGAGCAGTTCTTC
TRBJ1-1 | few | TRBV18 | NA | CASSPPSYGQNEAFF | TGTGCCAGCTCACCACCCTCGTATGGGCAGAATGAAGCTTTCTTT
TRBJ2-3 | few | TRBV5-1 | TRBD2 | CASSPKAGGVADTQYF | TGCGCCAGCAGCCCTAAAGCGGGAGGGGTCGCAGATACGCAGTATTTT
TRBJ2-1 | NA | TRBV4-3 | TRBD2 | CASSQGTSDNEQFF | TGCGCCAGCAGCCAAGGGACTAGCGACAATGAGCAGTTCTTC
TRBJ1-5 | NA | TRBV27 | TRBD1 | CASSPGQARGPQHF | TGTGCCAGCAGTCCAGGACAGGCCCGAGGGCCCCAGCATTTT
TRBJ2-3 | NA | TRBV30 | TRBD1 | CAGQQGVADTQYF | TGTGCCGGGCAACAGGGGGTCGCAGATACGCAGTATTTT
TRBJ2-2 | NA | TRBV29-1 | TRBD1 | CSVEGRRGLNTGELFF | TGCAGCGTTGAAGGACGCAGGGGGTTGAACACCGGGGAGCTGTTTTTT
TRBJ1-5 | few | TRBV9 | NA | CASSVVGSNQPQHF | TGTGCCAGCAGCGTAGTTGGCAGCAATCAGCCCCAGCATTTT
TRBJ2-1 | few | TRBV15 | TRBD1 | CATSRQGGTGAYNEQFF | TGTGCCACCAGCAGACAAGGTGGTACAGGGGCCTACAATGAGCAGTTCTTC
TRBJ2-1 | NA | TRBV5-4 | NA | CASSLDWGADEQFF | TGTGCCAGCAGCTTGGACTGGGGAGCGGATGAGCAGTTCTTC
TRBJ2-5 | NA | TRBV18 | NA | CASSPQSEETQYF | TGTGCCAGCTCACCACAGAGTGAAGAGACCCAGTACTTC
TRBJ2-7 | NA | TRBV7-9 | NA | CASSLGQGSVYEQYF | TGTGCCAGCAGCTTAGGGCAGGGATCGGTCTACGAGCAGTACTTC
TRBJ2-1 | NA | TRBV19 | TRBD2 | CASRNRPSGRPYNEQFF | TGTGCCAGTAGGAATCGGCCTAGCGGGCGGCCCTACAATGAGCAGTTCTTC
TRBJ1-2 | NA | TRBV18 | NA | CASSPPGSNNYGYTF | TGTGCCAGCTCACCTCCCGGGAGCAATAACTATGGCTACACCTTC
TRBJ2-6 | NA | TRBV4-1 | NA | CASRSLGANVLTF | TGTGCCAGCAGGTCCTTGGGGGCCAACGTCCTGACTTTC
TRBJ2-1 | NA | TRBV2 | TRBD2 | CASSMTSGHEQFF | TGTGCCAGCAGTATGACTAGCGGCCATGAGCAGTTCTTC
TRBJ2-2 | NA | TRBV11-3 | TRBD2 | CASSSQTSGNTGELFF | TGTGCCAGCAGTTCCCAGACTAGCGGGAACACCGGGGAGCTGTTTTTT
TRBJ2-7 | few | TRBV18 | TRBD1 | CASSPPDRTEQYF | TGTGCCAGCTCACCACCGGACAGGACCGAGCAGTACTTC
TRBJ2-3 | NA | TRBV2 | NA | CASSGGNTDTQYF | TGTGCCAGCAGTGGCGGAAACACAGATACGCAGTATTTT
TRBJ2-7 | NA | TRBV27 | TRBD1 | CASSRRGQEYEQYF | TGTGCCAGTAGCCGTCGGGGACAGGAGTACGAGCAGTACTTC
TRBJ1-2 | few | TRBV19 | TRBD1 | CASSKGADGYTF | TGTGCCAGTAGTAAGGGGGCAGATGGCTACACCTTC
TRBJ2-2 | NA | TRBV5-1 | TRBD2 | CASSLMASGRQNSGELFF | TGCGCCAGCAGCTTGATGGCTAGCGGGAGGCAAAACAGCGGGGAGCTGTTTTTT
TRBJ1-2 | few | TRBV4-3 | NA | CASSQEPVNYGYTF | TGCGCCAGCAGCCAAGAACCAGTTAACTATGGCTACACCTTC
TRBJ2-5 | NA | TRBV6-1 | TRBD1 | CASRFTGEETQYF | TGTGCCAGCAGATTTACAGGGGAGGAGACCCAGTACTTC
TRBJ1-1 | many | TRBV18 | TRBD1 | CASSREGAEAFF | TGTGCCAGCTCCCGCGAGGGGGCGGAAGCTTTCTTT
TRBJ2-7 | few | TRBV7-9 | TRBD1 | CASSSGQGNYEQYF | TGTGCCAGCAGCTCCGGACAGGGGAACTACGAGCAGTACTTC
TRBJ2-1 | NA | TRBV14 | NA | CASSQDEADEQFF | TGTGCCAGCAGCCAAGATGAAGCTGATGAGCAGTTCTTC
TRBJ1-1 | few | TRBV6-6 | TRBD1 | CASSRRDRNTEAFF | TGTGCCAGCAGTCGTCGGGACAGGAACACTGAAGCTTTCTTT
TRBJ2-5 | NA | TRBV29-1 | NA | CSVEAGAETQYF | TGCAGCGTTGAAGCGGGAGCAGAGACCCAGTACTTC
TRBJ2-5 | NA | TRBV7-2 | TRBD2 | CASSSNALAGGGETQYF | TGTGCCAGCAGCTCCAACGCACTAGCGGGAGGCGGAGAGACCCAGTACTTC
TRBJ1-2 | NA | TRBV28 | TRBD1 | CASRSGTGDGYTF | TGTGCCAGCAGATCCGGGACAGGTGATGGCTACACCTTC
TRBJ2-7 | NA | TRBV2 | NA | CASSGIINTGQYF | TGTGCCAGCAGTGGGATTATTAATACAGGGCAGTACTTC